The 13 T cell receptor beta chains below were found in one sample sequenced in a study of response to subunit inactivated influenza vaccine. TCRdb independently ran MiXCR on the RT-PCR reads; one entry per CDR3 protein. The data show about 500,000 distinct CDR3 sequences, 16% seen once. The sample consisted of CD4+ T cells sorted from PBMCs, taken about 24 months after vaccination. The receptors here all came from a man aged 50-75 years who received an inactivated influenza vaccine.

V is TRBV12-3 or TRBV12-4 and J is TRBJ2-2; 8 bases map to TRBD2. J was trimmed by 6 bases and V by 7 bases; bases with no gene match: 7. The CDR3 sequence is 14 residues long. The CDR3: CASTGTSRSGELFF. The CDR3 DNA reads as TGTGCCAGCACCGGGACTAGTAGGTCCGGGGAGCTGTTTTTT.

The gene calls are TRBV20-1 and TRBJ2-5; no definite D call. CDR3 length: 13 amino acids. In germline, CDR1 is DFQATT, CDR2 SNEGSKA (reference sequence). With 6 bases removed from V and 5 bases from J, the gap between germline ends came to 16 bases. The CDR3 region has the DNA TGCAGTGCATCGGGCGGAATTGCGGAGACCCAGTACTTC. Residues: CSASGGIAETQYF.

This chain uses TRBV27 with TRBJ1-5; TRBD1 might be the D (6 bases). With 2 bases removed from V and 7 bases from J, the gap between germline ends came to 12 bases. CDR1 MNHEY and CDR2 SMNVEV come from the germline V gene (reference sequence). This CDR3 is 14 amino acids long. In DNA form, the CDR3 reads TGTGCCAGCAGTTTAGTCAGGGGATCCCAGCCCCAGCATTTT. It codes for CASSLVRGSQPQHF.

In its sample, this clonotype was seen a few times. This chain joins TRBV5-1 and TRBJ2-5; TRBD1 might be the D (6 bases). Germline CDR1 SGHRS, CDR2 YFSETQ. The CDR3 runs to 15 residues. V was trimmed by 4 bases and J by 2 bases, leaving 15 bases between them. The DNA for the CDR3 is TGCGCCAGCAGCAAGGACAGCCCATCACAAGAGACCCAGTACTTC. This gives the protein CASSKDSPSQETQYF.

This clonotype was found a few times. J is TRBJ1-5 and V is TRBV7-8; tentatively, D is TRBD1 (6 bases). The V and J ends lost 6 bases and 0 bases respectively, with 12 bases between them. The germline V gene has CDR1 SGHVS and CDR2 FQNEAQ. The CDR3 has 15 residues. In DNA, the CDR3 is TGTGCCAGCAGTGAGGGGGGGCGTAGCAATCAGCCCCAGCATTTT. This codes for CASSEGGRSNQPQHF.

This clonotype has at least ten counts. The genes are TRBV18 and TRBJ2-3; D is undetermined. The CDR3 extends over 15 amino acids. Germline V gene lookup returns CDR1 KGHSH and CDR2 LQKENI. Trimming pared 2 bases from V and 2 bases from J, leaving 11 bases between. The CDR3 reads CASSPYSSPTDTQYF. The CDR3 nucleotides are TGTGCCAGCTCACCATATTCCAGCCCCACAGATACGCAGTATTTT.

This rearrangement joins TRBV2 to TRBJ2-1, with D perhaps TRBD2 (5 bases). The germline CDR1 and CDR2 sequences are SNHLY and FYNNEI. This CDR3 is 15 amino acids long. The V and J ends lost 6 bases and 10 bases respectively, with 22 bases between them. The CDR3 DNA follows: TGTGCCAGCAGCAGACAAGCGGAGCAAAACGGGGAGCAGTTCTTC. Its translation is CASSRQAEQNGEQFF.

On this clonotype itself: This sequence may be a read error, since a much larger clone differs from it by one base. The chain has TRBV3-1 and TRBJ1-6, with TRBD1 matching over 10 bases. This CDR3 is 15 amino acids long. The germline gives CDR1 LGHDT, CDR2 YNNKEL (reference sequence). In DNA form, the CDR3 reads TGTGCCAACAGCCAGCCCGGGACAGGGGATTCACCCCTCCACTTT. It translates to CANSQPGTGDSPLHF.

This clonotype was counted at least ten times. This sequence joins TRBV3-1 and TRBJ2-2, with TRBD1 matching 9 bases. Germline V gives CDR1 LGHDT, CDR2 YNNKEL (reference sequence). Trimming took 4 bases from V and 9 from J; bases not matched to a gene: 9. The CDR3 consists of 15 residues. The CDR3 sequence: CASSPWTGEARELFF. DNA for the CDR3: TGTGCCAGCAGCCCGTGGACAGGGGAGGCCAGGGAGCTGTTTTTT.

V and J are TRBV10-3 and TRBJ1-3; no firm D call. V shed 2 bases and J shed 4 bases, with 12 bases lying between them. The CDR3 is 15 amino acids. Germline V gene lookup returns CDR1 ENHRY and CDR2 SYGVKD. In DNA form, the CDR3 reads TGTGCCATCAGTGAGAGTGGTTATGGGGGAAACACCATATATTTT. This translates into CAISESGYGGNTIYF.

This clonotype has only a few counts. The chain couples TRBV12-3 or TRBV12-4 to TRBJ1-5; D not resolved. Trimming removed 0 bases from V and 2 bases from J, with 5 bases in between. This CDR3 spans 14 amino acids. CDR3 in amino acids: CASSLAIGNQPQHF. In DNA, the CDR3 is TGTGCCAGCAGTTTAGCCATCGGCAATCAGCCCCAGCATTTT.

V and J are TRBV6-1 and TRBJ2-3; D may be TRBD2 (6 bases). From germline, CDR1 is MNHNS and CDR2 SASEGT. The V gene lost 4 bases and the J gene lost 6 bases, with 14 bases spanning the gap. This CDR3 is built from 14 residues. The CDR3 spells CASSVSGGRDTQYF. The CDR3, as DNA: TGTGCCAGCAGTGTTAGCGGCGGTAGGGATACGCAGTATTTT.

The table lists this clonotype with a few counts. This chain joins TRBV11-1 and TRBJ2-1; D perhaps matches TRBD2 (5 bases). V shed 5 bases and J shed 0 bases, with 26 bases lying between them. The CDR3 is 20 residues long. Germline loops: CDR1 SGHAT, CDR2 FQDESV (reference sequence). DNA for the CDR3: TGTGCCAGCAGCCCGTCCCCCCCTCCTAGACGGACTGACTCCTACAATGAGCAGTTCTTC. This gives the protein CASSPSPPPRRTDSYNEQFF.